This T cell receptor beta chain appears in the sequencing data of a study of blood T cell repertoires in COVID-19. The CDR3 has 21 residues. CDR1 and CDR2 (germline): MDHEN, SYDVKM. With V trimmed by 2 bases and J by 2 bases, 18 bases remained unmatched. In the study's own analysis: Scientists estimated how many nucleated cells there were by amplifying reference gene primers. Using immunoSEQ multiplex PCR, the repertoire was profiled, and TCRdb retains in-frame clones only, with some absent. That table supplies the V and J calls and clone size; D and trimming were determined from the DNA. The profile shows about 130,000 clones, about nine tenths of them singletons.

This TCR came from a man aged 45 to 65 with acute or convalescent COVID-19. The J gene is TRBJ2-7, the V gene TRBV28; 13 bases are a match to TRBD2. Sample: peripheral blood. As DNA, the CDR3 is TGTGCCAGCAGTTTACCCCTCAGGCACCGGACTAGCGGGAGAAGGGCCTACGAGCAGTACTTC. Protein sequence: CASSLPLRHRTSGRRAYEQYF.